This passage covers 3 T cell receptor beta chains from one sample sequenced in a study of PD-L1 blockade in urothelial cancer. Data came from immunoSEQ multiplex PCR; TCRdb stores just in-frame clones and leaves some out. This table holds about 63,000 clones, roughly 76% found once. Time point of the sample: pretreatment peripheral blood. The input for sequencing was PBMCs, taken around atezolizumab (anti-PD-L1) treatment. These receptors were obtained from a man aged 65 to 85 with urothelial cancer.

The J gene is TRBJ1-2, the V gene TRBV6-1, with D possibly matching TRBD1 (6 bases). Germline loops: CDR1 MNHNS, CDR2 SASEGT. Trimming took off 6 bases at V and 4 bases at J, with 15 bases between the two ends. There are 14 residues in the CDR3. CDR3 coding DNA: TGTGCCAGCAGCGCCGACAGGCCGTCCTATGGCTACACCTTC. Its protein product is CASSADRPSYGYTF.

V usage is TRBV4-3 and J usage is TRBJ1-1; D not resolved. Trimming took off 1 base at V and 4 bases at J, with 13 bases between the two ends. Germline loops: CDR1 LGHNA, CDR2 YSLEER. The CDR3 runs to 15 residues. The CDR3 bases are TGCGCCAGCAGCCAAGCCCGGGAGGGCGGCACTGAAGCTTTCTTT. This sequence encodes CASSQAREGGTEAFF.

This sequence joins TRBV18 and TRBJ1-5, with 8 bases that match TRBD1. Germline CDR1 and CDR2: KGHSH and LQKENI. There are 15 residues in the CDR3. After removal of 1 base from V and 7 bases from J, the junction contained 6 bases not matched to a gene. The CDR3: CASSPQAGGTQPQHF. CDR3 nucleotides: TGTGCCAGCTCACCACAGGCAGGGGGCACCCAGCCCCAGCATTTT.